This entry concerns a single TCR beta chain. The target antigen is unknown. The protocol was immunoSEQ multiplex PCR, while the TCRdb copy is restricted to in-frame clones and leaves out a portion. The sample yields about 41,000 clones, 85% to 95% seen once. These data originate in a study of graft-versus-host responses after intestinal transplantation. CDR1 and CDR2 (germline): PRHDT, FYEKMQ (reference sequence). Unmatched junction bases numbered 12, after V lost 5 bases and J lost 4 bases. The length of the CDR3 is 16 residues. This TCR was recovered from a human donor who was the organ donor for an intestinal transplant. Here the sequenced sample was unstimulated CD8+ T cells sorted from spleen or lymph node cells, taken before transplant. This rearrangement joins TRBV13 to TRBJ2-7; 9 positions match TRBD1. The CDR3 DNA sequence: TGTGCCAGCAGCGATTCCGGGACAGGGATTAATTACGAGCAGTACTTC. This encodes CASSDSGTGINYEQYF.